These 14 T cell receptor beta chains originate from one sample sequenced in a study of shared clonotypes between healthy human individuals. The data were produced by immunoSEQ multiplex PCR, yet TCRdb's version contains in-frame clones alone and is incomplete. The profile covers roughly 660,000 clones, with less than 95% appearing a single time and 34% taken by the ten largest. The sample comprised memory CD8+ T cells from PBMCs. Subset noted: CD45RO+ cells pooled with CCR7-negative TemRA cells. These receptors came from a man between 18 and 35 years old in good health. Some clones in this sample may be carry-over from other donors' samples.

J is TRBJ1-1 and V is TRBV28; D ambiguous. CDR3 length equals 13 residues. CDR1 is MDHEN, CDR2 SYDVKM, per germline. Trimming took 6 bases from V and 1 from J, leaving 9 bases between them. The CDR3 sequence: CASRHRGNTEAFF. In DNA, the CDR3 is TGTGCCAGCAGGCACCGGGGGAACACTGAAGCTTTCTTT.

Here the CDR3 reads CASKRTGENTEAFF. The CDR3 region has the DNA TGTGCCAGCAAACGGACAGGGGAGAACACTGAAGCTTTCTTT. The rearrangement uses TRBV2 and TRBJ1-1; TRBD1 matches at 9 bases. This CDR3 is 14 amino acids long. With 7 bases clipped from V and 1 base from J, the junction kept 4 bases outside the gene matches. Germline V gene lookup returns CDR1 SNHLY and CDR2 FYNNEI.

The chain recombines TRBV9 with TRBJ2-1, with TRBD1 identical over 11 bases. Germline V gives CDR1 SGDLS, CDR2 YYNGEE. Germline trimming cut 4 bases from V and 10 bases from J; bases unmatched to any gene: 7. This CDR3 has 14 amino acids. The DNA for the CDR3 is TGTGCCAGCAGCACAGGGACAGGGGGTCTCGAGCAGTTCTTC. It specifies CASSTGTGGLEQFF.

The rearrangement uses TRBV4-3 and TRBJ2-1; TRBD2 matches 14 bases. The CDR3 runs 15 residues. V dropped 5 bases and J dropped 7; count of bases not matched to a gene: 4. The V gene's germline CDR1 is LGHNA and CDR2 YSLEER. CDR3 protein: CASSYRLAGGNEQFF. The CDR3 DNA is TGCGCCAGCAGCTATCGACTAGCGGGAGGGAATGAGCAGTTCTTC.

This clone has only one observation. The chain couples TRBV7-2 to TRBJ2-2; TRBD2 aligns across 10 bases. The ends lost 2 bases at V and 4 bases at J; junction bases unmatched: 13. Germline CDR1 SGHTA, CDR2 FQGNSA. This CDR3 has 19 residues. CDR3 residues: CASSLNPPLAGWSTGELFF. The CDR3 DNA reads TGTGCCAGCAGCTTAAACCCCCCACTAGCGGGATGGAGCACCGGGGAGCTGTTTTTT.

This clone has a single count. The rearrangement joins TRBV10-3 to TRBJ2-7; 10 positions agree with TRBD2. Germline CDR1 is ENHRY and CDR2 is SYGVKD. This CDR3 has 16 amino acids. After removal of 2 bases from V and 2 bases from J, the junction contained 6 bases not matched to a gene. CDR3: CAISESSGRATYEQYF. In DNA form, the CDR3 reads TGTGCCATCAGTGAGAGCAGCGGGAGGGCCACCTACGAGCAGTACTTC.

This chain connects TRBV4-1 to TRBJ2-2; 8 nucleotides agree with TRBD1. Germline CDR1 and CDR2: MGHRA and YSYEKL. V gave up 2 bases and J gave up 5 bases; unmatched junction bases: 16. The CDR3 spans 19 residues. The CDR3 sequence is CASSQPSSRGRDRTGELFF. The DNA of the CDR3 is TGCGCCAGCAGCCAACCTAGTAGCAGGGGGCGGGACCGAACCGGGGAGCTGTTTTTT.

This chain joins TRBV28 and TRBJ2-7, with D unresolved. The CDR3 totals 12 residues. Germline V gene lookup returns CDR1 MDHEN and CDR2 SYDVKM. The V and J ends lost 6 bases and 2 bases respectively, with 8 bases between them. As DNA, the CDR3 is TGTGCCAGCAGGGAGCCGACCTACGAGCAGTACTTC. Protein sequence: CASREPTYEQYF. Looking up the rest from reference TRBV28 and TRBJ2-7 gives the full variable domain: DVKVTQSSRYLVKRTGEKVFLECVQDMDHENMFWYRQDPGLGLRLIYFSYDVKMKEKGDIPEGYSVSREKKERFSLILESASTNQTSMYLCASREPTYEQYFGPGTRLTVT.

The gene calls are TRBV5-4 and TRBJ2-2; D uncertain. V dropped 2 bases and J dropped 6 bases, with 17 bases sitting between them. Germline CDR1 SGHNT, CDR2 YYREEE (reference sequence). The CDR3 totals 16 residues. For the CDR3, the DNA is TGTGCCAGCAGCTTTGAGCCAGGAGTGGGTTCCGGGGAGCTGTTTTTT. Protein sequence: CASSFEPGVGSGELFF.

With respect to this clone: This sample also contains other DNA sequences that code for the same CDR3. The chain links TRBV27 to TRBJ2-1; TRBD2 aligns across 9 bases. Germline values: CDR1 MNHEY, CDR2 SMNVEV (reference sequence). The CDR3 consists of 15 residues. Unmatched junction bases numbered 3, after V lost 2 bases and J lost 4 bases. Written as DNA, the CDR3 is TGTGCCAGCAGTTTACTAGCGGGATTATACAATGAGCAGTTCTTC. It is translated as CASSLLAGLYNEQFF.

The gene calls are TRBV5-1 and TRBJ2-5, with a possible D match to TRBD1 (5 bases). In germline, CDR1 is SGHRS, CDR2 YFSETQ. V gave up 3 bases and J gave up 0 bases, with 12 bases separating them. CDR3 length equals 15 residues. CDR3 sequence reads: CASSSRGANQETQYF. The CDR3 nucleotides read TGCGCCAGCAGCTCGCGTGGGGCGAACCAAGAGACCCAGTACTTC.

This clone has a handful of counts. CDR3 coding DNA: TGTGCCAGCAGCTTATCGGGGACTAGGTTACATGAGCAGTTCTTC. Amino acids: CASSLSGTRLHEQFF. This chain uses TRBV13 with TRBJ2-1, with 8 bases aligning to TRBD2. This CDR3 has 15 amino acids. Germline V gene sequence: CDR1 PRHDT, CDR2 FYEKMQ (reference sequence). The V segment lost 2 bases and the J segment 8 bases; nucleotides outside the gene matches: 8.

The chain links TRBV5-1 to TRBJ2-1; D possibly corresponds to TRBD1 (6 bases). V was shortened by 4 bases and J by 5 bases, with 16 bases between the two germline ends. This CDR3 has 15 amino acids. Per the germline V gene, CDR1 is SGHRS and CDR2 is YFSETQ. This CDR3 is CASSHLTGLDNEQFF. DNA for the CDR3: TGCGCCAGCAGCCATTTAACAGGGTTAGACAATGAGCAGTTCTTC.

The rearrangement uses TRBV7-9 and TRBJ1-2; possibly TRBD1 for D (5 bases). The CDR3 runs 13 residues. Germline CDR1 reads SEHNR; CDR2 reads FQNEAQ (reference sequence). Trimming pared 7 bases from V and 5 bases from J, leaving 14 bases between. As DNA, the CDR3 is TGTGCCAGCACCGTGGGGGGAACTTATGGCTACACCTTC. It yields the protein CASTVGGTYGYTF.